Shown below are 14 T cell receptor beta chains from a single sample sequenced in a study of T cells in Graves' hyperthyroidism and ophthalmopathy (dated by TCRdb to the late 2010s). Library creation used multiplex PCR. Sequencing was carried out with an Illumina HiSeq 2000. The TCR beta CDR3 regions were amplified from RNA transcripts. For the first round of RT-PCR on the TCR CDR3, the HTBI primer set was used together with the Qiagen OneStep RT-PCR kit. The public reads were run again by TCRdb, first through fastp at Q25 and then through MiXCR, and only productive beta chains were kept. Each CDR3 protein gets just one entry, which takes the most common genes and DNA from the rows behind it. The sample has roughly 260,000 distinct CDR3 sequences on record, roughly 15% of them singletons. About an eighth of the sample belongs to the ten largest clones. The sample comprised blood. Receptor source: a woman aged 40 to 55 with Graves' hyperthyroidism that later progressed to Graves' ophthalmopathy.

This clonotype was counted at least ten times. The chain carries TRBV18 and TRBJ1-3, with D uncertain. Trimming took 0 bases from V and 3 from J, leaving 9 bases between them. CDR3 size: 15 residues. Per germline, CDR1 KGHSH and CDR2 LQKENI. CDR3 loop: CASSPPATNGNTIYF. CDR3 DNA: TGTGCCAGCTCACCACCGGCAACGAATGGAAACACCATATATTTT. Filled out from reference TRBV18 and TRBJ1-3, the complete variable domain reads NAGVMQNPRHLVRRRGQEARLRCSPMKGHSHVYWYRQLPEEGLKFMVYLQKENIIDESGMPKERFSAEFPKEGPSILRIQQVVRGDSAAYFCASSPPATNGNTIYFGEGSWLTVV.

A word on this clonotype: One base away lies a much larger clone, so this may be a sequencing read error. The chain joins TRBV28 to TRBJ2-5; no firm D call. This CDR3 contains 12 residues. In germline, CDR1 is MDHEN, CDR2 SYDVKM. The CDR3 DNA sequence: TGTACCAGCAGTTTAAAAGGTTTGACCCAGTACTTC. It yields the protein CTSSLKGLTQYF.

This clonotype appeared many times. V and J are TRBV12-3 or TRBV12-4 and TRBJ1-1, with a possible D match to TRBD1 (6 bases). Trimming stripped 3 bases from V and 4 bases from J, with 12 bases between. The CDR3 is made up of 14 amino acids. The CDR3 loop is CASSLGGHGTEAFF. CDR3 DNA sequence: TGTGCCAGCAGTTTGGGGGGGCACGGCACTGAAGCTTTCTTT.

The chain couples TRBV28 to TRBJ2-6; possibly TRBD1 or TRBD2 for D (5 bases each). The germline CDR1 and CDR2 sequences are MDHEN and SYDVKM. V was cut by 6 bases and J by 4 bases, with 13 bases left in between. This CDR3 region has 15 residues. In nucleotides, the CDR3 is TGTGCCAGCAGCCCTTCGGGGCTCGGGGCCAACGTCCTGACTTTC. As protein: CASSPSGLGANVLTF.

This clonotype was counted ten times or more. DNA of the CDR3: TGTGCCAGCAGCTTAGGCCGGACCTATAATTCACCCCTCCACTTT. Translation gives CASSLGRTYNSPLHF. The chain combines TRBV13 with TRBJ1-6; D not certain. The CDR3 spans 15 residues. V was clipped by 0 bases and J by 2 bases, with 5 bases between them. Per the germline V gene, CDR1 is PRHDT and CDR2 is FYEKMQ (reference sequence). The complete variable domain, with remaining parts taken from reference TRBV13 and TRBJ1-6, reads AAGVIQSPRHLIKEKRETATLKCYPIPRHDTVYWYQQGPGQDPQFLISFYEKMQSDKGSIPDRFSAQQFSDYHSELNMSSLELGDSALYFCASSLGRTYNSPLHFGNGTRLTVT.

This clonotype was found a few times. This chain joins TRBV19 and TRBJ2-2, with TRBD2 identical over 9 bases. There are 17 residues in the CDR3. From germline, CDR1 is LNHDA and CDR2 SQIVND (reference sequence). J gave up 1 base and V 3 bases, and 6 bases lay outside the gene matches. The CDR3 nucleotides read TGTGCCAGTAGTATTAGTGGACTAGCGCGGAACACCGGGGAGCTGTTTTTT. Translating it yields CASSISGLARNTGELFF.

This clonotype was picked up a small number of times. The chain uses TRBV20-1 and TRBJ2-6; D is ambiguous. CDR3 length: 16 residues. CDR1 and CDR2 from the germline V gene are DFQATT and SNEGSKA (reference sequence). V lost 5 bases, J lost 0 bases, and 14 bases lay in between. CDR3 DNA: TGCAGTGCTCCGGACCTCCCTCTCTCTGGGGCCAACGTCCTGACTTTC. This codes for CSAPDLPLSGANVLTF.

This clonotype was detected a few times. The rearrangement joins TRBV6-2 or TRBV6-3 to TRBJ2-6; the D gene could be TRBD1 or TRBD2 (5 bases each). The length of the CDR3 is 17 residues. With 2 bases removed from V and 0 bases from J, the gap between germline ends came to 11 bases. The V gene's germline CDR1 is MNHEY and CDR2 SVGEGT. The CDR3 protein is CASSYVGTGSGANVLTF. The CDR3, as DNA: TGTGCCAGCAGTTACGTTGGGACGGGCTCTGGGGCCAACGTCCTGACTTTC.

The chain uses TRBV19 and TRBJ2-2; D is perhaps TRBD2 (6 bases). Trimming stripped 6 bases from V and 6 bases from J, with 14 bases between. The germline CDR1 and CDR2 sequences are LNHDA and SQIVND (reference sequence). The CDR3 runs 14 residues. The CDR3 coding sequence is TGTGCCAGTAGAACAGCGGGCCAGGCCGGGGAGCTGTTTTTT. It is translated as CASRTAGQAGELFF.

The rearrangement joins TRBV10-1 to TRBJ2-1, with 7 bases that match TRBD2. The CDR3 has 14 residues. V lost 4 bases and J lost 9; bases outside the gene matches: 9. CDR1 and CDR2 (germline): WNHNN, SYGVQD (reference sequence). The CDR3 DNA sequence: TGCGCCAGCAGTGCCGAGCGGGGTAGGAGTGAGCAGTTCTTC. It codes for CASSAERGRSEQFF.

This clonotype was observed many times. CDR3 residues: CASSLASGYTDTQYF. CDR3 bases: TGCGCCAGCAGCTTGGCCAGTGGCTACACAGATACGCAGTATTTT. This chain uses TRBV5-1 with TRBJ2-3; D unresolved. The V gene lost 0 bases and the J gene lost 2 bases, with 10 bases spanning the gap. The CDR3 contains 15 residues. Germline assignment: CDR1 SGHRS and CDR2 YFSETQ. The full variable domain, in which reference TRBV5-1 and TRBJ2-3 provide the parts outside the CDR3, is KAGVTQTPRYLIKTRGQQVTLSCSPISGHRSVSWYQQTPGQGLQFLFEYFSETQRNKGNFPGRFSGRQFSNSRSEMNVSTLELGDSALYLCASSLASGYTDTQYFGPGTRLTVL.

The rearrangement uses TRBV13 and TRBJ2-7; 10 bases agree with TRBD2. CDR3 size: 14 residues. The J segment lost 1 base and the V segment lost 8 bases, leaving 5 bases of the junction unmatched. Germline loops: CDR1 PRHDT, CDR2 FYEKMQ (reference sequence). CDR3 sequence reads: CASSSGRMSYEQYF. The CDR3 coding sequence is TGTGCCAGCTCTAGCGGGAGAATGTCCTACGAGCAGTACTTC.

This clonotype was recorded at least ten times. This chain connects TRBV28 to TRBJ2-3; possibly TRBD2 for D (5 bases). CDR3 size: 18 residues. CDR1 MDHEN and CDR2 SYDVKM come from the germline V gene. V was cut by 2 bases and J by 0 bases, with 18 bases left in between. This CDR3 reads CASSLLVVRAPSTDTQYF. The CDR3 bases are TGTGCCAGCAGTTTACTAGTAGTGCGGGCCCCTAGCACAGATACGCAGTATTTT.

This chain joins TRBV6-5 and TRBJ1-5; 8 bases map to TRBD1. Germline V gives CDR1 MNHEY, CDR2 SVGAGI. The CDR3 has 15 amino acids. The junction had 9 bases not matched to a gene; V was cut back by 4 bases and J by 7 bases. CDR3 DNA: TGTGCCAGCAGTTTCTATCAGGGGGCTGGGCAGCCCCAGCATTTT. Translating gives CASSFYQGAGQPQHF.